This T cell receptor (beta chain) comes out of a study of cytomegalovirus exposure and HLA in healthy donors. General study results and limits: As immune exposure information, only CMV serostatus was available. A later analysis reportedly found fewer N-insertions in an Asian-associated ancestry cluster than the roughly 670-donor mean.

V was pared by 5 bases and J by 1 base, with 11 bases between. Germline CDR1 reads LNHDA; CDR2 reads SQIVND (reference sequence). This CDR3 is 14 amino acids long. PCR involved 60 Vbeta and 13 Jbeta primers. Clones were read by immunoSEQ multiplex PCR, and TCRdb kept only the in-frame ones, dropping some. The sample includes around 110,000 clones, around 80% of them seen just once. A remark on this clone: Its antigen is not known.

Healthy bone marrow donors made up the donors. These donors counted as nominally healthy when sampled, but unrecorded immune exposures were likely. The sample comprised PBMCs. This chain links TRBV19 with TRBJ1-1; TRBD1 is a possible D gene (5 bases). The source is a man aged 25 to 40 in good health and CMV-seropositive. In DNA, the CDR3 is TGTGCCAGTAGTTCCCGGGACTGGAACACTGAAGCTTTCTTT. Translation gives CASSSRDWNTEAFF.